A single sample is the source of the 32 T cell receptor beta chains below, sequenced in a study of T cell changes during pregnancy in multiple sclerosis. Measured with immunoSEQ multiplex PCR; TCRdb has only the in-frame clones, and not every one. This sample yields under 110,000 clones, of which around 93% are seen a single time; 1.6% belongs to the top ten. Sequenced here: peripheral blood, sampled after pregnancy. The receptors were sampled from a female donor with multiple sclerosis, enrolled in a pregnancy study.

This chain connects TRBV19 to TRBJ2-3, with 7 bases that match TRBD1. This CDR3 spans 15 amino acids. CDR1 LNHDA and CDR2 SQIVND come from the germline V gene (reference sequence). V shed 5 bases, J shed 2 bases, and the junction held 7 bases outside the gene matches. The CDR3, as DNA: TGTGCCAGTAGTCCCCAGACAGGGATCACAGATACGCAGTATTTT. Its protein is CASSPQTGITDTQYF.

The chain is built from TRBV18 and TRBJ1-2; TRBD1 matches 10 bases. J lost 8 bases, V lost 3 bases, and 9 bases had no gene match. The CDR3 is 15 amino acids. Germline V gene sequence: CDR1 KGHSH, CDR2 LQKENI. CDR3 sequence reads: CASSPGTGALAGYTF. The CDR3 coding sequence is TGTGCCAGCTCACCCGGGACAGGGGCCCTGGCCGGCTACACCTTC.

The chain joins TRBV11-2 to TRBJ2-1, with 10 nucleotides matching TRBD1. Unmatched junction bases numbered 6, after V lost 2 bases and J lost 5 bases. CDR1 and CDR2 from the germline V gene are SGHAT and FQNNGV. This CDR3 contains 16 residues. For the CDR3, the DNA is TGTGCCAGCAGCTTAACCGGGACAGGGGCCGACAATGAGCAGTTCTTC. It codes for CASSLTGTGADNEQFF.

This chain connects TRBV27 to TRBJ1-5; 9 bases are shared with TRBD1. The CDR3 is made up of 16 amino acids. Germline CDR1 and CDR2: MNHEY and SMNVEV (reference sequence). The junction had 7 bases not matched to a gene; V was cut back by 5 bases and J by 2 bases. The CDR3 sequence: CASSTGQGTGNQPQHF. The CDR3, as DNA: TGTGCCAGCAGTACAGGACAGGGGACTGGCAATCAGCCCCAGCATTTT.

The chain carries TRBV29-1 and TRBJ2-5, with a tentative D call TRBD2 (6 bases). The CDR3 totals 12 residues. Per the germline V gene, CDR1 is SQVTM and CDR2 is ANQGSEA. V lost 7 bases to trimming and J lost 1 base, with 10 bases between them. CDR3 region: CSGGASQETQYF. CDR3 coding DNA: TGCAGCGGCGGGGCTTCCCAAGAGACCCAGTACTTC.

V usage is TRBV4-1 and J usage is TRBJ1-3; TRBD1 is a possible D gene (5 bases). The V gene lost 1 base and the J gene lost 2 bases, with 6 bases spanning the gap. The CDR3 is 14 residues long. The germline gives CDR1 MGHRA, CDR2 YSYEKL. The CDR3 DNA sequence: TGCGCCAGCAGCCAAGGGGGCGCTGGAAACACCATATATTTT. The encoded protein is CASSQGGAGNTIYF.

This chain connects TRBV4-1 to TRBJ1-5; no firm D call. The CDR3 is 16 amino acids. The germline V and J ends were trimmed by 3 bases and 1 base, with 13 bases remaining between them. The germline V gene has CDR1 MGHRA and CDR2 YSYEKL. Here the CDR3 DNA reads TGCGCCAGCAGCCACCGTCCCGGAGGGAGCAATCAGCCCCAGCATTTT. Protein sequence: CASSHRPGGSNQPQHF.

The chain uses TRBV6-5 and TRBJ2-5, with D perhaps matching TRBD2 (6 bases). Near its end, the DNA agrees better with TRBJ2-7, so the J call may be wrong. The CDR3 loop spans 15 amino acids. CDR1 is MNHEY and CDR2 is SVGAGI in the germline V gene. The CDR3 loop is CASSFSPGLLYEQYF. CDR3 DNA: TGTGCCAGCAGTTTCTCACCGGGACTCCTCTACGAGCAGTACTTC.

This clone was counted only a few times. The rearrangement links TRBV30 to TRBJ1-4; the D gene is possibly TRBD1 (6 bases). The length of the CDR3 is 14 residues. Trimming took 8 bases from V and 4 from J, leaving 17 bases between them. Germline CDR1 is GTSNPN and CDR2 is SVGIG (reference sequence). The CDR3 is CALDWGQVNEKLFF. The CDR3 DNA reads as TGTGCCCTGGATTGGGGGCAGGTTAATGAAAAACTGTTTTTT.

The chain couples TRBV2 to TRBJ1-3, with D hard to call. The CDR3 loop spans 14 amino acids. Germline V gives CDR1 SNHLY, CDR2 FYNNEI. Deletions cut 3 bases from V and 4 bases from J, with 10 bases between. This chain's CDR3 is CASSEDSYGNTIYF. For the CDR3, the DNA is TGTGCCAGCAGTGAGGACTCCTACGGAAACACCATATATTTT.

The CDR3 is CASSPGQGRTEAFF. In DNA form, the CDR3 reads TGTGCCAGCAGCCCGGGACAGGGAAGGACTGAAGCTTTCTTT. V is TRBV5-6 and J is TRBJ1-1; 9 nucleotides agree with TRBD1. Germline V gene data show CDR1 as SGHDT and CDR2 as YYEEEE. The CDR3 spans 14 residues. V was clipped by 4 bases and J by 5 bases; unmatched bases: 6.

The chain employs TRBV28 and TRBJ1-1; D possibly corresponds to TRBD1 (5 bases). CDR1 is MDHEN, CDR2 SYDVKM, per germline. This CDR3 comprises 15 residues. Between the trimmed V and J ends, which lost 6 bases and 4 bases, there was a span of 18 bases. CDR3 coding DNA: TGTGCCAGCAGGGACACCCCTCAGGTCAGCACTGAAGCTTTCTTT. Translating it yields CASRDTPQVSTEAFF.

The rearrangement uses TRBV30 and TRBJ1-3, with D uncertain. Germline V gene lookup returns CDR1 GTSNPN and CDR2 SVGIG (reference sequence). Trimming stripped 2 bases from V and 0 bases from J, with 5 bases between. The CDR3 covers 13 residues. The CDR3 is CAWSFLSGNTIYF. The CDR3 DNA sequence: TGTGCCTGGAGTTTTCTCTCTGGAAACACCATATATTTT.

V usage is TRBV5-4 and J usage is TRBJ2-7; perhaps TRBD1 as D (6 bases). This CDR3 spans 14 amino acids. Germline V lookup: CDR1 SGHNT, CDR2 YYREEE (reference sequence). V lost 0 bases and J 6 bases, leaving 13 bases between the germline ends. The CDR3 nucleotides read TGTGCCAGCAGCTTGGTCGCAGGGGTTGGCGAGCAGTACTTC. It yields the protein CASSLVAGVGEQYF.

The chain couples TRBV2 to TRBJ1-2; unclear D gene. This CDR3 comprises 14 residues. V was trimmed by 2 bases and J by 4 bases, leaving 11 bases between them. The germline gives CDR1 SNHLY, CDR2 FYNNEI. CDR3 bases: TGTGCCAGCAGTGAACTTAGGCAGGTCTATGGCTACACCTTC. Translating gives CASSELRQVYGYTF.

V gene TRBV11-2 combines with J gene TRBJ2-5; D not certain. CDR1 and CDR2 from the germline V gene are SGHAT and FQNNGV. Trimming stripped 0 bases from V and 2 bases from J, with 10 bases between. CDR3 length: 15 amino acids. The CDR3 DNA sequence: TGTGCCAGCAGCTTAGAGAGACCTAGGCAAGAGACCCAGTACTTC. It translates to CASSLERPRQETQYF.

The chain uses TRBV5-1 and TRBJ1-6; TRBD1 is a possible D gene (5 bases). Germline CDR1 is SGHRS and CDR2 is YFSETQ. The V and J ends lost 1 base and 11 bases respectively, with 13 bases between them. The CDR3 length is 14 residues. The CDR3 is CASSLPGEGTPLHF. As DNA, the CDR3 is TGCGCCAGCAGCTTGCCGGGAGAGGGGACACCCCTCCACTTT.

The rearrangement joins TRBV5-1 to TRBJ1-1; 7 nucleotides align to TRBD1. This CDR3 has 15 residues. The junction had 6 bases not matched to a gene; V was cut back by 1 base and J by 3 bases. Germline lookup yields CDR1 SGHRS and CDR2 YFSETQ. CDR3 sequence reads: CASSLRARGDTEAFF. DNA for the CDR3: TGCGCCAGCAGCTTGAGGGCCAGGGGGGACACTGAAGCTTTCTTT.

This chain uses TRBV5-1 with TRBJ2-7; D perhaps matches TRBD1 (6 bases). CDR1 is SGHRS and CDR2 is YFSETQ in the germline V gene. This CDR3 is 14 amino acids long. V dropped 7 bases and J dropped 3 bases, with 17 bases sitting between them. CDR3 DNA sequence: TGCGCCAGCGGGGACACCCGAGGGGGCTACGAGCAGTACTTC. Protein product: CASGDTRGGYEQYF. The full variable domain, rest sourced from reference TRBV5-1 and TRBJ2-7, is KAGVTQTPRYLIKTRGQQVTLSCSPISGHRSVSWYQQTPGQGLQFLFEYFSETQRNKGNFPGRFSGRQFSNSRSEMNVSTLELGDSALYLCASGDTRGGYEQYFGPGTRLTVT.

The rearrangement links TRBV28 to TRBJ2-5; 7 nucleotides match TRBD2. Germline-derived CDR1 and CDR2 are MDHEN and SYDVKM. V was pared by 1 base and J by 7 bases, with 3 bases of the junction left unmatched. The CDR3 consists of 13 residues. CDR3 amino acids: CASSLFREGTQYF. The CDR3 nucleotides read TGTGCCAGCAGTTTATTCAGGGAGGGGACCCAGTACTTC. Using reference TRBV28 and TRBJ2-5 for the parts outside the CDR3, the full variable domain is DVKVTQSSRYLVKRTGEKVFLECVQDMDHENMFWYRQDPGLGLRLIYFSYDVKMKEKGDIPEGYSVSREKKERFSLILESASTNQTSMYLCASSLFREGTQYFGPGTRLLVL.

V is TRBV28 and J is TRBJ2-5, with D possibly TRBD2 on 6 matching bases. The V gene's germline CDR1 is MDHEN and CDR2 SYDVKM. Trimming took off 2 bases at V and 5 bases at J, with 12 bases between the two ends. The CDR3 is 14 residues long. For the CDR3, the DNA is TGTGCCAGCAGTTTAGTACTAGCTTCTGAGACCCAGTACTTC. Protein: CASSLVLASETQYF.

CDR3 bases: TGTGCCAGCAGTGGGGACAGGGGAAATTCACCCCTCCACTTT. Its translation is CASSGDRGNSPLHF. The rearrangement links TRBV6-6 to TRBJ1-6, with 10 bases fitting TRBD1. There are 14 residues in the CDR3. Germline assignment: CDR1 MNHNY and CDR2 SVGAGI (reference sequence). The junction had 2 bases not matched to a gene; V was cut back by 5 bases and J by 7 bases.

This chain uses TRBV6-7 with TRBJ1-5; D is unresolved. TRBV6-7 is assigned to the ORF class and has an uncertain function. The V end lost 6 bases, the J end lost 7 bases, and 10 bases lay between the germline ends. This CDR3 is 12 amino acids long. The CDR3, as DNA: TGTGCCAGCAGCCCCCCGGGGCAGCCCCAGCATTTT. Translation: CASSPPGQPQHF.

This rearrangement joins TRBV9 to TRBJ2-7; 8 bases fit TRBD1. Germline trimming cut 0 bases from V and 7 bases from J; bases unmatched to any gene: 12. CDR1 and CDR2 from the germline V gene are SGDLS and YYNGEE. CDR3 length: 16 residues. The CDR3 sequence is CASSVDPRQGAGEQYF. The CDR3 DNA sequence: TGTGCCAGCAGCGTAGATCCACGGCAGGGGGCTGGTGAGCAGTACTTC.

The chain has TRBV6-6 and TRBJ1-1, with D maybe TRBD1 (5 bases). From germline, CDR1 is MNHNY and CDR2 SVGAGI (reference sequence). The V end was cut by 2 bases, the J end by 7 bases, with 20 bases between. CDR3 size: 16 residues. The DNA of the CDR3 is TGTGCCAGCAGTTACGGGGCCCGACCTTCTACGAATGAAGCTTTCTTT. Translation: CASSYGARPSTNEAFF.

The genes are TRBV7-2 and TRBJ1-1; 8 bases are a match to TRBD1. CDR3 length: 12 residues. V lost 4 bases and J lost 11; bases outside the gene matches: 6. Germline CDR1 is SGHTA and CDR2 is FQGNSA. In DNA form, the CDR3 reads TGTGCCAGCAGCTACGGACAGGGTGGCGCTTTCTTT. Amino acid sequence: CASSYGQGGAFF. Filled out from reference TRBV7-2 and TRBJ1-1, the complete variable domain reads GAGVSQSPSNKVTEKGKDVELRCDPISGHTALYWYRQSLGQGLEFLIYFQGNSAPDKSGLPSDRFSAERTGGSVSTLTIQRTQQEDSAVYLCASSYGQGGAFFGQGTRLTVV.

The sample holds one count of this clone. The chain has TRBV21-1 and TRBJ2-3; the table's D gene call, TRBD2, was not cross checked with the DNA. TRBV21-1 is reported as a pseudogene. The CDR3 is 13 amino acids. CDR3 nucleotides: TGTGCCAGCCGCACAAGCTGCACAGATACGCAGTATTTT. Residues: CASRTSCTDTQYF.

This chain links TRBV5-1 with TRBJ1-1, with unresolved D. The CDR3 extends over 14 amino acids. Germline-derived CDR1 and CDR2 are SGHRS and YFSETQ. V was clipped by 3 bases and J by 2 bases, with 11 bases between them. The DNA of the CDR3 is TGCGCCAGCAGCTCCCTAAAAGCCAACACTGAAGCTTTCTTT. Amino acids: CASSSLKANTEAFF.

J is TRBJ1-6 and V is TRBV30; maybe TRBD1 (6 bases). Looked up from germline, CDR1 is GTSNPN and CDR2 is SVGIG (reference sequence). The CDR3 totals 15 residues. Trimming cost V 2 bases and J 7 bases, with 15 bases left between them. CDR3 region: CAWSTLGGDNSPLHF. DNA for the CDR3: TGTGCCTGGAGTACCCTAGGGGGAGACAATTCACCCCTCCACTTT.

In its sample, this clone was seen once. The chain recombines TRBV14 with TRBJ2-7; TRBD1 aligns across 7 bases. Germline CDR1 reads SGHDN; CDR2 reads FVKESK. V shed 1 base, J shed 0 bases, and the junction held 0 bases outside the gene matches. This CDR3 has 14 amino acids. CDR3 sequence reads: CASSQGTGSYEQYF. As DNA, the CDR3 is TGTGCCAGCAGCCAAGGGACAGGCTCCTACGAGCAGTACTTC.

The chain is built from TRBV19 and TRBJ2-7; TRBD2 agrees at 8 bases. Germline CDR1 is LNHDA and CDR2 is SQIVND (reference sequence). Unmatched junction bases numbered 9, after V lost 5 bases and J lost 6 bases. This CDR3 has 14 residues. The CDR3 here is CASSRPAGEGEQYF. DNA of the CDR3: TGTGCCAGTAGTCGTCCAGCGGGAGAAGGCGAGCAGTACTTC.

CDR3 DNA: TGCGCCAGCAGTAGCGGACAGGGAAGCACCTACGAGCAGTACTTC. Translation gives CASSSGQGSTYEQYF. This rearrangement joins TRBV5-1 to TRBJ2-7, with 8 bases fitting TRBD1. The CDR3 spans 15 residues. Germline V lookup: CDR1 SGHRS, CDR2 YFSETQ. The V and J ends lost 5 bases and 2 bases, in that order; junction bases with no gene match: 9.